This T cell receptor (beta chain) appears in the sequencing data of a study of CD8 T cells in Susac syndrome. Germline assignment: CDR1 SQVTM and CDR2 ANQGSEA. Trimming shortened V by 3 bases and J by 0 bases, and 8 bases separated the two germline ends. The CDR3 is 14 amino acids. Study-level findings and limits: TCR sequencing and HLA analysis covered a relatively small number of individuals.

Regarding this clonotype: Its antigen is still unknown.

The authors reverse transcribed about 0.5 to 1 ug RNA with random hexamers. TCR beta CDR3 was amplified by immunoSEQ multiplex PCR. This amplification extended across 54 Vbeta and 13 Jbeta segments. TCRdb re-called the immunoSEQ multiplex PCR reads through MiXCR, storing one row per CDR3 protein. The sample holds 150,000 or so distinct CDR3 sequences, 90% to 95% seen once. The authors carried out high-throughput sequencing of TCR beta. They applied it to CD8+ and CD4+ T cells obtained from blood. TEMRA cells were FACS-enriched, and CD8+ and CD4+ T cells were isolated negatively. The sample taken for sequencing was CD4+ T cells from PBMCs. J is TRBJ2-2 and V is TRBV29-1; D unresolved. This TCR derives from a human donor in good health. The CDR3 protein is CSVEGRTNTGELFF. As DNA, the CDR3 is TGCAGCGTTGAGGGCAGAACGAACACCGGGGAGCTGTTTTTT.